This T cell receptor beta chain appears in the sequencing data of a study of Graves' ophthalmopathy and Graves' hyperthyroidism. Whole-study findings and limits: A majority of expanded thyroid clonotypes exceeding 0.001 frequency were likewise present in blood.

With respect to this clonotype: The antigen remains unidentified.

Amplified material comprised TCR beta CDR3 regions derived from RNA transcripts. An opening RT-PCR round employed HTBI primers and preceded a second-round multiplex PCR. TCRdb fed the multiplex PCR reads into MiXCR, producing one record per CDR3 protein. The data contain hundreds of thousands of distinct CDR3 sequences, approximately 21% of them singletons. Other autoimmune diseases, uncontrolled infections, pregnancy or lactation led to the exclusion of patients. The evidence that diagnosis relied on was clinical symptoms, serum thyroxine, TRAb, thyroid ultrasound and orbital computed tomography. The junction had 6 bases not matched to a gene; V was cut back by 2 bases and J by 8 bases. Germline V CDR1 and CDR2: SGDLS, YYNGEE. The CDR3 consists of 15 residues.

The receptor comes from a young woman with stable Graves' hyperthyroidism. V is TRBV9 and J is TRBJ1-6, with 8 bases fitting TRBD1. The source material was peripheral blood. In DNA, the CDR3 is TGTGCCAGCAGCGTTCAGGGGGCTACTGATTCACCCCTCCACTTT. The encoded protein is CASSVQGATDSPLHF.